The 19 T cell receptor beta chains below were found in one sample sequenced in a study of T cells in localized non-small cell lung cancer (dated by TCRdb to between 2020 and 2021). The method was the immunoSEQ multiplex PCR assay. The source is immuneACCESS, and TCRdb retained only in-frame sequences with V and J called. Part of the clones is not carried over; for the studies checked, unresolved V genes explain less than half of this, and the remainder is unexplained. Within this sample are 50,000 to 65,000 clones, with roughly 79% of them counted one time only. The ten top clones hold around 4.8% of the sample. This material consisted of PBMCs, taken before any cancer treatment. The origin of the receptors is a man aged 40 to 70 with stage II lung adenocarcinoma.

The DNA for the CDR3 is TGTGCCAGCAGTGAAGGGAGGACTAGCGGGAGATTAAGTGAGCAGTTCTTC. Its translation is CASSEGRTSGRLSEQFF. This chain uses TRBV6-1 with TRBJ2-1; 13 bases align to TRBD2. Germline CDR1 and CDR2: MNHNS and SASEGT. With 1 base clipped from V and 9 bases from J, the junction kept 9 bases outside the gene matches. The CDR3 is 17 residues long.

This chain joins TRBV10-3 and TRBJ1-1; D is unclear. Per the germline V gene, CDR1 is ENHRY and CDR2 is SYGVKD. V was cut by 7 bases and J by 3 bases, with 9 bases left in between. The CDR3 has 12 amino acids. The CDR3 DNA reads TGTGCCATCACCAACTCCGACACTGAAGCTTTCTTT. As protein: CAITNSDTEAFF.

This chain uses TRBV5-1 with TRBJ1-1, with TRBD1 matching 7 bases. The germline V gene has CDR1 SGHRS and CDR2 YFSETQ. The CDR3 length is 14 residues. V lost 0 bases and J lost 8; bases outside the gene matches: 7. Written as DNA, the CDR3 is TGCGCCAGCAGCTTGGGGGGGACAGCATCCGAAGCTTTCTTT. Protein product: CASSLGGTASEAFF.

This chain joins TRBV7-6 and TRBJ1-2, with no clear D. The CDR3 has 12 residues. V gave up 5 bases and J gave up 4 bases, with 8 bases separating them. CDR1 is SGHVS and CDR2 is FNYEAQ in the germline V gene. CDR3 bases: TGTGCCAGCAGCCCCGATGGCTATGGCTACACCTTC. Translating it yields CASSPDGYGYTF. The full variable domain, with the rest looked up from reference TRBV7-6 and TRBJ1-2, is GAGVSQSPRYKVTKRGQDVALRCDPISGHVSLYWYRQALGQGPEFLTYFNYEAQQDKSGLPNDRFSAERPEGSISTLTIQRTEQRDSAMYRCASSPDGYGYTFGSGTRLTVV.

The chain recombines TRBV7-9 with TRBJ1-1; perhaps TRBD1 as D (6 bases). Germline-derived CDR1 and CDR2 are SEHNR and FQNEAQ (reference sequence). The length of the CDR3 is 14 residues. V lost 3 bases, J lost 1 base, and 9 bases lay in between. CDR3 bases: TGTGCCAGCAGCTTCTTACAGGGGAACACTGAAGCTTTCTTT. Translated, it gives CASSFLQGNTEAFF.

The chain couples TRBV11-2 to TRBJ2-3; 8 bases align to TRBD2. V lost 4 bases to trimming and J lost 7 bases; unmatched junction nucleotides: 19. Germline lookup yields CDR1 SGHAT and CDR2 FQNNGV. There are 18 residues in the CDR3. The CDR3 DNA reads TGTGCCAGCAGCTCCATAGGCCGCCGGGCGGGAGGCCCCAATACGCAGTATTTT. Amino acid sequence: CASSSIGRRAGGPNTQYF.

This clone was observed once. The genes are TRBV14 and TRBJ2-5; D not certain. V was pared by 5 bases and J by 5 bases, with 15 bases between. Germline V gene data show CDR1 as SGHDN and CDR2 as FVKESK. The CDR3 covers 14 residues. The CDR3 sequence: CASSTYGNPETQYF. CDR3 in DNA: TGTGCCAGCAGCACCTACGGAAACCCCGAGACCCAGTACTTC.

V usage is TRBV7-9 and J usage is TRBJ1-4; TRBD1 matches 9 bases. The germline V gene has CDR1 SEHNR and CDR2 FQNEAQ (reference sequence). This CDR3 is 15 amino acids long. The J segment lost 4 bases and the V segment lost 6 bases, leaving 6 bases of the junction unmatched. CDR3 nucleotide sequence: TGTGCCAGCAGTTTGGACAGGGGATATAATGAAAAACTGTTTTTT. Residues: CASSLDRGYNEKLFF.

This clone was detected only once. The chain links TRBV19 to TRBJ2-2; 7 bases fit TRBD1. Germline CDR1 LNHDA, CDR2 SQIVND (reference sequence). Trimming removed 1 base from V and 6 bases from J; junction bases left unmatched: 11. The CDR3 sequence is 17 residues long. This chain's CDR3 is CASSIAASGGPAGELFF. The CDR3 DNA follows: TGTGCCAGTAGTATAGCTGCTTCAGGGGGACCTGCCGGGGAGCTGTTTTTT.

This clone was detected once. The chain couples TRBV18 to TRBJ1-2, with D tentatively TRBD1 (5 bases). This CDR3 spans 16 amino acids. Germline assignment: CDR1 KGHSH and CDR2 LQKENI. Between the trimmed V and J ends, which lost 0 bases and 5 bases, there was a span of 16 bases. CDR3 loop: CASSPPIRTSGYGYTF. The CDR3 DNA follows: TGTGCCAGCTCACCACCGATTAGGACATCGGGATATGGCTACACCTTC. The full variable domain, with the rest looked up from reference TRBV18 and TRBJ1-2, is NAGVMQNPRHLVRRRGQEARLRCSPMKGHSHVYWYRQLPEEGLKFMVYLQKENIIDESGMPKERFSAEFPKEGPSILRIQQVVRGDSAAYFCASSPPIRTSGYGYTFGSGTRLTVV.

This chain connects TRBV9 to TRBJ1-2, with D unresolved. V was clipped by 0 bases and J by 3 bases, with 12 bases between them. The length of the CDR3 is 15 residues. Per the germline V gene, CDR1 is SGDLS and CDR2 is YYNGEE. The DNA of the CDR3 is TGTGCCAGCAGCGTAGACGAGAGCCCTTACTATGGCTACACCTTC. Translation: CASSVDESPYYGYTF. Full variable domain (rest looked up from reference TRBV9 and TRBJ1-2): DSGVTQTPKHLITATGQRVTLRCSPRSGDLSVYWYQQSLDQGLQFLIQYYNGEERAKGNILERFSAQQFPDLHSELNLSSLELGDSALYFCASSVDESPYYGYTFGSGTRLTVV.

The chain is built from TRBV4-1 and TRBJ1-2; TRBD1 is a possible D gene (5 bases). The CDR3 contains 17 residues. The ends were cut back, 0 bases at V and 2 bases at J, with 16 bases in the middle. The germline CDR1 and CDR2 sequences are MGHRA and YSYEKL. This chain's CDR3 is CASSQDRRGRGNYGYTF. The CDR3, as DNA: TGCGCCAGCAGCCAAGATAGAAGGGGCAGAGGGAACTATGGCTACACCTTC.

The genes are TRBV5-1 and TRBJ2-3, with 12 bases lining up with TRBD2. This CDR3 comprises 17 residues. Germline V gene sequence: CDR1 SGHRS, CDR2 YFSETQ. V shed 4 bases and J 4 bases; nucleotides not matched to a gene: 10. As DNA, the CDR3 is TGCGCCAGCAGCCCAGGAAGACTAGCGGGAGTCGCAGATACGCAGTATTTT. As protein: CASSPGRLAGVADTQYF.

In this sample, this clone turned up a few times. The V gene is TRBV29-1, the J gene TRBJ1-4; the D is unclear. V lost 6 bases and J 8 bases, leaving 10 bases between the germline ends. Germline V CDR1 and CDR2: SQVTM, ANQGSEA. This CDR3 has 11 amino acids. The CDR3 here is CSVRYSEKLFF. For the CDR3, the DNA is TGCAGCGTACGGTACAGCGAAAAACTGTTTTTT.

This chain uses TRBV4-1 with TRBJ1-3; maybe TRBD1 (6 bases). The CDR3 runs 19 residues. Germline V CDR1 and CDR2: MGHRA, YSYEKL. The V end was cut by 1 base, the J end by 7 bases, with 26 bases between. CDR3 loop: CASSQALLGGAGLVNTIYF. The CDR3 region has the DNA TGCGCCAGCAGCCAAGCCCTGCTCGGGGGGGCAGGGCTCGTGAACACCATATATTTT.

In this sample, this clone turned up once. The chain carries TRBV18 and TRBJ1-2; no definite D call. The V and J ends lost 3 bases and 1 base respectively, with 9 bases between them. The CDR3 loop spans 14 amino acids. From germline, CDR1 is KGHSH and CDR2 LQKENI. CDR3: CASSPAYLNYGYTF. The CDR3 region has the DNA TGTGCCAGCTCACCGGCCTACCTTAACTATGGCTACACCTTC.

J is TRBJ2-1 and V is TRBV19, with 16 positions matching TRBD2. V shed 5 bases, J shed 9 bases, and the junction held 7 bases outside the gene matches. CDR3 length: 16 residues. Germline CDR1 reads LNHDA; CDR2 reads SQIVND (reference sequence). CDR3 DNA sequence: TGTGCCAGTAGTCTCGGGACTAGCGGGAGGGGAGGTGAGCAGTTCTTC. This sequence encodes CASSLGTSGRGGEQFF.

V usage is TRBV30 and J usage is TRBJ2-7; TRBD1 agrees at 7 bases. CDR1 and CDR2 from the germline V gene are GTSNPN and SVGIG (reference sequence). The length of the CDR3 is 13 residues. V trimming: 2 bases; J trimming: 0 bases; junction bases outside the gene matches: 1. The CDR3, as DNA: TGTGCCTGGAGTAAGGGGGCCTCCTACGAGCAGTACTTC. Encoded protein: CAWSKGASYEQYF.

V is TRBV9 and J is TRBJ2-5; 7 bases align to TRBD1. The CDR3 runs 16 residues. J gave up 5 bases and V 3 bases, and 13 bases lay outside the gene matches. Germline V CDR1 and CDR2: SGDLS, YYNGEE. This chain's CDR3 is CASSAVPDRAWETQYF. In DNA, the CDR3 is TGTGCCAGCAGCGCCGTTCCCGACAGGGCGTGGGAGACCCAGTACTTC.